This entry lists 19 T cell receptor beta chains sequenced from one sample in a study of OX40 agonist ivuxolimab in advanced cancers. Here immunoSEQ multiplex PCR was the method, and the copy in TCRdb shows in-frame clones only, minus some. The sample has under 50,000 clones; more than 70% are singletons. This specimen was CD4+ or CD8+ T cells sorted from blood, taken in a trial of the OX40 agonist ivuxolimab. Receptors were obtained from an adult with an advanced solid tumor such as melanoma, head and neck, liver or kidney cancer.

In regard to this clone: The junction and the germline gene differ at one end; a read error may be behind it. This rearrangement joins TRBV7-4 to TRBJ2-7; 8 nucleotides align to TRBD1. CDR3 length: 14 residues. CDR1 and CDR2 from the germline V gene are SGHVT and SQSDAQ. This CDR3 is CASSVDRVPYERYF. The CDR3 DNA reads as TGTGCCAGCAGCGTGGACAGGGTGCCCTACGAGCGGTACTTC.

The V and J genes are TRBV7-9 and TRBJ2-1, with D hard to call. Germline V gene data show CDR1 as SEHNR and CDR2 as FQNEAQ (reference sequence). Trimming pared 5 bases from V and 6 bases from J, leaving 17 bases between. The CDR3 contains 15 residues. CDR3: CASSLLERSSNEQFF. Written as DNA, the CDR3 is TGTGCCAGCAGCCTACTCGAGAGAAGCTCCAATGAGCAGTTCTTC.

The chain couples TRBV7-9 to TRBJ2-1, with D perhaps matching TRBD1 (8 bases). The germline CDR1 and CDR2 sequences are SEHNR and FQNEAQ (reference sequence). The CDR3 runs 15 residues. V was clipped by 3 bases and J by 8 bases, with 17 bases between them. The CDR3 sequence: CASSFDRGGGDEQFF. The CDR3 DNA is TGTGCCAGCAGCTTCGACAGGGGAGGGGGCGATGAGCAGTTCTTC.

This chain links TRBV28 with TRBJ2-1, with D possibly being TRBD1 (5 bases). Germline assignment: CDR1 MDHEN and CDR2 SYDVKM. Trimming took 3 bases from V and 0 from J, leaving 12 bases between them. This CDR3 comprises 16 residues. CDR3 residues: CASSFTGFSSYNEQFF. The CDR3 nucleotides are TGTGCCAGCAGTTTCACAGGCTTTAGCTCCTACAATGAGCAGTTCTTC.

This clone was recorded a few times. The chain joins TRBV18 to TRBJ2-5; D unresolved. The germline V gene encodes CDR1 KGHSH and CDR2 LQKENI. The CDR3 sequence is 14 residues long. V lost 2 bases and J 1 base, leaving 8 bases between the germline ends. The CDR3 DNA reads as TGTGCCAGCTCACCAGTTCCAAGCCAAGAGACCCAGTACTTC. It codes for CASSPVPSQETQYF.

The J gene is TRBJ1-2, the V gene TRBV6-1; the D is unclear. The CDR3 totals 15 residues. The V and J ends lost 6 bases and 4 bases respectively, with 18 bases between them. Germline V lookup: CDR1 MNHNS, CDR2 SASEGT. This chain's CDR3 is CASRLDIGDSYGYTF. The CDR3 DNA reads as TGTGCCAGCAGGCTAGACATCGGTGATAGCTATGGCTACACCTTC.

J is TRBJ1-3 and V is TRBV13; D is ambiguous. V lost 8 bases, J lost 0 bases, and 11 bases lay in between. Germline CDR1 reads PRHDT; CDR2 reads FYEKMQ (reference sequence). CDR3 size: 14 residues. For the CDR3, the DNA is TGTGCCAGCCACCCCTCGTACTCTGGAAACACCATATATTTT. It translates to CASHPSYSGNTIYF.

In this sample, this clone turned up a few times. J is TRBJ1-6 and V is TRBV5-6; D may be TRBD1 (5 bases). Trimming pared 2 bases from V and 7 bases from J, leaving 16 bases between. The CDR3 is made up of 16 amino acids. Germline CDR1 reads SGHDT; CDR2 reads YYEEEE. The CDR3 sequence is CASSLLGRQRNSPLHF. CDR3 nucleotides: TGTGCCAGCAGCTTACTGGGTCGACAGAGGAATTCACCCCTCCACTTT. The full variable domain, its missing parts supplied by reference TRBV5-6 and TRBJ1-6, is DAGVTQSPTHLIKTRGQQVTLRCSPKSGHDTVSWYQQALGQGPQFIFQYYEEEERQRGNFPDRFSGHQFPNYSSELNVNALLLGDSALYLCASSLLGRQRNSPLHFGNGTRLTVT.

This clone was observed a handful of times. V is TRBV7-2 and J is TRBJ1-5; 7 bases are shared with TRBD1. With 5 bases clipped from V and 7 bases from J, the junction kept 11 bases outside the gene matches. Per the germline V gene, CDR1 is SGHTA and CDR2 is FQGNSA. The CDR3 totals 15 residues. DNA for the CDR3: TGTGCCAGCAGCCCCCAGACAGGGAAGGGACAGCCCCAGCATTTT. Its protein is CASSPQTGKGQPQHF.

The chain couples TRBV19 to TRBJ2-1; weak D call: TRBD2 (6 bases). Germline assignment: CDR1 LNHDA and CDR2 SQIVND (reference sequence). This CDR3 comprises 13 residues. V gave up 9 bases and J gave up 7 bases, with 16 bases separating them. CDR3 loop: CASARERRNEQFF. The CDR3 DNA is TGTGCCAGCGCTCGGGAGCGCCGAAATGAGCAGTTCTTC.

The sample holds one count of this clone. This chain uses TRBV30 with TRBJ1-1; D gene ambiguous. The V gene's germline CDR1 is GTSNPN and CDR2 SVGIG (reference sequence). V was cut by 4 bases and J by 2 bases, with 11 bases left in between. The CDR3 sequence is 13 residues long. CDR3 region: CAWIRMANTEAFF. The CDR3 DNA is TGTGCCTGGATAAGGATGGCTAACACTGAAGCTTTCTTT.

This rearrangement joins TRBV2 to TRBJ2-5; D unresolved. The length of the CDR3 is 15 residues. Trimming took 6 bases from V and 2 from J, leaving 16 bases between them. CDR1 is SNHLY, CDR2 FYNNEI, per germline. CDR3 sequence reads: CASRSRTLEQETQYF. The CDR3 region has the DNA TGTGCCAGCAGGTCCAGGACCCTTGAACAAGAGACCCAGTACTTC.

The chain couples TRBV27 to TRBJ2-7, with TRBD2 matching 7 bases. Germline trimming cut 5 bases from V and 3 bases from J; bases unmatched to any gene: 10. This CDR3 comprises 15 residues. CDR1 is MNHEY and CDR2 is SMNVEV in the germline V gene (reference sequence). In DNA, the CDR3 is TGTGCCAGCAGTCCTCGGGACTACTACAACTACGAGCAGTACTTC. It specifies CASSPRDYYNYEQYF.

V usage is TRBV19 and J usage is TRBJ2-3; 7 bases map to TRBD1. This CDR3 contains 16 residues. Germline trimming cut 5 bases from V and 2 bases from J; bases unmatched to any gene: 10. CDR1 is LNHDA and CDR2 is SQIVND in the germline V gene (reference sequence). CDR3 loop: CASSVSGTVYTDTQYF. The CDR3 nucleotides are TGTGCCAGTAGTGTCTCCGGGACAGTGTACACAGATACGCAGTATTTT.

This chain uses TRBV15 with TRBJ2-2, with D tentatively TRBD2 (5 bases). Germline loops: CDR1 LNHNV, CDR2 YYDKDF (reference sequence). V was trimmed by 9 bases and J by 0 bases, leaving 17 bases between them. This CDR3 is built from 16 residues. CDR3 nucleotides: TGTGCCACTTCCCCGGAGAGGGTCACGAACACCGGGGAGCTGTTTTTT. This gives the protein CATSPERVTNTGELFF.

This rearrangement joins TRBV7-2 to TRBJ2-7, with D possibly matching TRBD1 (5 bases). Germline V gene lookup returns CDR1 SGHTA and CDR2 FQGNSA. The CDR3 length is 13 residues. V was trimmed by 2 bases and J by 2 bases, leaving 7 bases between them. The CDR3 is CASSLMGPYEQYF. CDR3 nucleotide sequence: TGTGCCAGCAGCTTAATGGGGCCCTACGAGCAGTACTTC.

In this sample, this clone turned up a few times. The J gene is TRBJ1-4, the V gene TRBV27, with no clear D. This CDR3 spans 14 amino acids. V was shortened by 5 bases and J by 8 bases, with 15 bases between the two germline ends. The germline CDR1 and CDR2 sequences are MNHEY and SMNVEV (reference sequence). The chain's CDR3 is CASSLMGEREKLFF. In DNA, the CDR3 is TGTGCCAGCAGTCTTATGGGTGAGAGAGAAAAACTGTTTTTT.

The V and J genes are TRBV4-1 and TRBJ2-2; D possibly uses TRBD1 or TRBD2 (5 bases each). V lost 8 bases and J lost 2, with 9 bases in between. Germline V CDR1 and CDR2: MGHRA, YSYEKL. The CDR3 is 13 amino acids. CDR3 nucleotides: TGCGCCAGCGGGACGGCCAACACCGGGGAGCTGTTTTTT. Translating gives CASGTANTGELFF.

The chain uses TRBV15 and TRBJ2-3; a weak D match, TRBD2 (5 bases). CDR1 and CDR2 (germline): LNHNV, YYDKDF (reference sequence). This CDR3 comprises 16 residues. Between the trimmed V and J ends, which lost 2 bases and 5 bases, there was a span of 17 bases. Here the CDR3 reads CATSRIRERTGDTQYF. The CDR3 coding sequence is TGTGCCACCAGCAGAATAAGGGAGCGGACGGGAGATACGCAGTATTTT.